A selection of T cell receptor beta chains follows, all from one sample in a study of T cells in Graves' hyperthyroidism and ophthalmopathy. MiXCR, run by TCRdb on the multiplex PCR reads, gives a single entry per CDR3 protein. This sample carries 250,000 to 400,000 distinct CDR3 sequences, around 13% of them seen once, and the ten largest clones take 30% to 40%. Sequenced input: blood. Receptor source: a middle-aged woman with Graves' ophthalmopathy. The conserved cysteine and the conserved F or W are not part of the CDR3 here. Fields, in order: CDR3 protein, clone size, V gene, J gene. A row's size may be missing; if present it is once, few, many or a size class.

ASTHGLGSFANTGELF	few	TRBV28	TRBJ2-2
ASRDRSGNNEQF	-	TRBV19	TRBJ2-1
AISDRGDEAF	many	TRBV10-3	TRBJ1-1
ASSLYSVNTEAF	many	TRBV7-6	TRBJ1-1
ASSQVGSTSYEQY	many	TRBV4-2	TRBJ2-7
ASSFRGRRGYGYT	many	TRBV27	TRBJ1-2
SANVRAGRYYGYT	many	TRBV20-1	TRBJ1-2
ASSFFGTGDREQY	-	TRBV7-2	TRBJ2-7
ASSRRGQESTEAF	-	TRBV27	TRBJ1-1
SAGTSGGTGTQY	many	TRBV20-1	TRBJ2-5
ASSYAKPRDRYEQY	-	TRBV6-5	TRBJ2-7
ASSSRSGGRWEQF	many	TRBV28	TRBJ2-1
ASSLGAGNTEAF	many	TRBV11-2	TRBJ1-1
ASSPLSSTDTQY	few	TRBV18	TRBJ2-3
ASRGLTGTYEQY	many	TRBV2	TRBJ2-7
ASRDSGTDTQY	-	TRBV10-1	TRBJ2-3
ASSGGQGWGYGYT	many	TRBV6-1	TRBJ1-2
ASSPYGQDISNQPQH	few	TRBV18	TRBJ1-5
ASSRRTGEGTEAF	many	TRBV3-1	TRBJ1-1
ASSESGRVFGEQF	many	TRBV25-1	TRBJ2-1
AAAGTGGQYEQF	many	TRBV28	TRBJ2-1
ASSFRVALGNEQF	few	TRBV7-9	TRBJ2-1
SVELMAESSYEQY	many	TRBV29-1	TRBJ2-7
ASRGVVEAF	many	TRBV28	TRBJ1-1
SATTFFGLAGSEADTQY	many	TRBV20-1	TRBJ2-3
ASTVSTVRVNTGELF	few	TRBV11-3	TRBJ2-2
ASSSRFMNTEAF	many	TRBV9	TRBJ1-1
ASSQGQLTGTQY	-	TRBV4-1	TRBJ2-3